A single sample gave rise to the 28 T cell receptor beta chains below, sequenced in a study of identifying expanded T cells in peripheral blood. Clones were read by immunoSEQ multiplex PCR, and TCRdb kept only the in-frame ones, dropping some. The table shows around 85,000 clones, with around nine tenths occurring only once. The specimen was blood. Source of these receptors: a person aged 18 to 75 in good health.

This clone was recorded once. The chain couples TRBV6-6 to TRBJ1-1, with 10 bases aligning to TRBD1. CDR1 and CDR2 from the germline V gene are MNHNY and SVGAGI (reference sequence). Unmatched junction bases numbered 12, after V lost 6 bases and J lost 5 bases. The CDR3 sequence is 16 residues long. The CDR3 DNA reads as TGTGCCAGCAGCCAACGGGACAGGGGACGTTTGACTGAAGCTTTCTTT. The encoded protein is CASSQRDRGRLTEAFF.

The chain uses TRBV7-2 and TRBJ2-4, with D uncertain. The CDR3 is 13 amino acids. The V end was cut by 4 bases, the J end by 8 bases, with 12 bases between. CDR1 and CDR2 (germline): SGHTA, FQGNSA. The CDR3 reads CASSSRRQDIQYF. CDR3 bases: TGTGCCAGCAGCTCCAGACGGCAGGACATTCAGTACTTC.

This clone was seen a handful of times. The chain combines TRBV11-2 with TRBJ1-2; 7 nucleotides agree with TRBD1. CDR3 length: 13 amino acids. V shed 5 bases and J 3 bases; nucleotides not matched to a gene: 3. Germline CDR1 and CDR2: SGHAT and FQNNGV. The DNA of the CDR3 is TGTGCCAGCAGCCTTACAGGGGACTATGGCTACACCTTC. This encodes CASSLTGDYGYTF.

V and J are TRBV21-1 and TRBJ1-3. TRBV21-1 is deemed a pseudogene. The CDR3 sequence is 16 residues long. CDR3 nucleotides: TGTGCCAGCAGCAGGGTCGTGGGGGGTATCGGAAACACCATATATTTT. It specifies CASSRVVGGIGNTIYF.

The rearrangement joins TRBV7-2 to TRBJ2-7; D perhaps matches TRBD2 (6 bases). CDR3 size: 14 residues. Germline values: CDR1 SGHTA, CDR2 FQGNSA. V was shortened by 2 bases and J by 6 bases, with 14 bases between the two germline ends. In nucleotides, the CDR3 is TGTGCCAGCAGCTTATCAACGGGAGTAGGCGAGCAGTACTTC. As protein: CASSLSTGVGEQYF.

This chain connects TRBV5-4 to TRBJ2-7, with 8 nucleotides matching TRBD2. Per the germline V gene, CDR1 is SGHNT and CDR2 is YYREEE (reference sequence). This CDR3 is built from 15 residues. V shed 2 bases, J shed 4 bases, and the junction held 8 bases outside the gene matches. The DNA for the CDR3 is TGTGCCAGCAGCTTTGCCGGGAGGGATCTTTACGAGCAGTACTTC. Protein product: CASSFAGRDLYEQYF. Using reference TRBV5-4 and TRBJ2-7 for the parts outside the CDR3, the full variable domain is ETGVTQSPTHLIKTRGQQVTLRCSSQSGHNTVSWYQQALGQGPQFIFQYYREEENGRGNFPPRFSGLQFPNYSSELNVNALELDDSALYLCASSFAGRDLYEQYFGPGTRLTVT.

The rearrangement joins TRBV5-8 to TRBJ2-1, with unresolved D. CDR1 is SGHTS, CDR2 YDEGEE, per germline. CDR3 size: 13 residues. V dropped 4 bases and J dropped 9 bases, with 14 bases sitting between them. CDR3 in amino acids: CASSVRSRGEQFF. DNA for the CDR3: TGTGCCAGCAGCGTACGTTCGAGAGGTGAGCAGTTCTTC.

The V gene is TRBV4-2, the J gene TRBJ2-2; the D gene is possibly TRBD1 (6 bases). Germline V gives CDR1 LGHNA, CDR2 YNFKEQ. The CDR3 spans 14 residues. Trimming removed 0 bases from V and 6 bases from J, with 8 bases in between. The CDR3 spells CASSQDQGSGELFF. The CDR3 DNA reads as TGTGCCAGCAGCCAAGATCAGGGGTCCGGGGAGCTGTTTTTT.

The chain carries TRBV6-6 and TRBJ2-5, with no clear D. The CDR3 length is 16 residues. Looked up from germline, CDR1 is MNHNY and CDR2 is SVGAGI (reference sequence). Trimming cost V 0 bases and J 2 bases, with 13 bases left between them. The CDR3 sequence: CASSYSSLVSQETQYF. CDR3 nucleotides: TGTGCCAGCAGTTACTCTTCCCTAGTTAGTCAAGAGACCCAGTACTTC.

This rearrangement joins TRBV6-6 to TRBJ2-7; the D gene is possibly TRBD1 (6 bases). The V gene's germline CDR1 is MNHNY and CDR2 SVGAGI (reference sequence). This CDR3 contains 14 residues. Trimming cost V 2 bases and J 0 bases, with 8 bases left between them. The CDR3 spells CASSYDRFSYEQYF. CDR3 nucleotide sequence: TGTGCCAGCAGTTACGACAGGTTCTCCTACGAGCAGTACTTC.

This clone has a single count. The chain employs TRBV27 and TRBJ2-1, with D unresolved. From germline, CDR1 is MNHEY and CDR2 SMNVEV (reference sequence). The V and J ends lost 0 bases and 5 bases respectively, with 14 bases between them. The CDR3 totals 16 residues. The CDR3 loop reads CASSLSLSLIDNEQFF. The CDR3 coding sequence is TGTGCCAGCAGTTTATCGTTAAGCCTTATAGACAATGAGCAGTTCTTC.

The chain is built from TRBV30 and TRBJ2-5, with D perhaps TRBD2 (5 bases). The CDR3 consists of 14 residues. Germline values: CDR1 GTSNPN, CDR2 SVGIG (reference sequence). The germline V and J ends were trimmed by 4 bases and 0 bases, with 12 bases remaining between them. Here the CDR3 DNA reads TGTGCCTGGACCGAACCGGGGTACCAAGAGACCCAGTACTTC. Its translation is CAWTEPGYQETQYF.

The CDR3 DNA reads as TGTGCCAGCAGCTTACCGATAGCGGGGATTGAGCAGTTCTTC. This codes for CASSLPIAGIEQFF. The chain employs TRBV7-2 and TRBJ2-1, with 8 bases fitting TRBD2. V shed 2 bases, J shed 9 bases, and the junction held 6 bases outside the gene matches. Germline V lookup: CDR1 SGHTA, CDR2 FQGNSA. CDR3 length: 14 residues.

J is TRBJ1-1 and V is TRBV7-9; D perhaps matches TRBD1 (5 bases). The CDR3 contains 15 residues. The germline V gene encodes CDR1 SEHNR and CDR2 FQNEAQ (reference sequence). Between the trimmed V and J ends, which lost 0 bases and 3 bases, there was a span of 11 bases. CDR3 loop: CASSLARGGYTEAFF. CDR3 nucleotide sequence: TGTGCCAGCAGCTTAGCGCGGGGGGGGTACACTGAAGCTTTCTTT.

The CDR3 spells CASSTRLAGYNEQFF. In DNA form, the CDR3 reads TGTGCCAGCAGTACCCGACTAGCGGGATACAATGAGCAGTTCTTC. The gene calls are TRBV6-4 and TRBJ2-1, with 11 positions matching TRBD2. The CDR3 has 15 residues. J lost 4 bases, V lost 5 bases, and 4 bases had no gene match. In germline, CDR1 is MRHNA, CDR2 SNTAGT.

The chain carries TRBV5-1 and TRBJ2-7; TRBD2 matches 7 bases. V trimming: 2 bases; J trimming: 6 bases; junction bases outside the gene matches: 11. Germline V gene data show CDR1 as SGHRS and CDR2 as YFSETQ. The CDR3 is 15 amino acids. This CDR3 is CASSFFQGGSSEQYF. The CDR3 DNA reads TGCGCCAGCAGCTTTTTCCAGGGAGGGTCATCCGAGCAGTACTTC.

A single count supports this clone. The chain is built from TRBV15 and TRBJ2-1, with D perhaps TRBD2 (6 bases). The CDR3 totals 13 residues. Germline V gene lookup returns CDR1 LNHNV and CDR2 YYDKDF (reference sequence). V lost 0 bases and J lost 8, with 8 bases in between. For the CDR3, the DNA is TGTGCCACCAGCAGAGATTGGGGGGATGAGCAGTTCTTC. The encoded protein is CATSRDWGDEQFF.

This chain joins TRBV4-1 and TRBJ2-5; 9 nucleotides line up with TRBD2. Losses at the gene ends were 2 bases for V and 1 base for J; bases not matched to a gene: 2. The CDR3 loop spans 15 amino acids. Germline lookup yields CDR1 MGHRA and CDR2 YSYEKL. CDR3 sequence reads: CASSQLAGIQETQYF. CDR3 DNA sequence: TGCGCCAGCAGCCAACTAGCGGGGATCCAAGAGACCCAGTACTTC.

V and J are TRBV27 and TRBJ1-1; tentative D call: TRBD1 (6 bases). V shed 5 bases and J shed 1 base, with 11 bases lying between them. The CDR3 has 14 residues. CDR1 and CDR2 from the germline V gene are MNHEY and SMNVEV (reference sequence). The CDR3 here is CASSPQTGNTEAFF. The CDR3 DNA reads as TGTGCCAGCAGTCCCCAGACAGGGAACACTGAAGCTTTCTTT.

V and J are TRBV5-4 and TRBJ2-7; TRBD1 might be the D (5 bases). The CDR3 runs 14 residues. The germline V and J ends were trimmed by 0 bases and 4 bases, with 11 bases remaining between them. The germline CDR1 and CDR2 sequences are SGHNT and YYREEE (reference sequence). CDR3 DNA: TGTGCCAGCAGCTTGGCTGGACAAGGATACGAGCAGTACTTC. Amino acids: CASSLAGQGYEQYF.

The chain uses TRBV28 and TRBJ2-7; D gene unclear. CDR1 is MDHEN, CDR2 SYDVKM, per germline. The V and J ends lost 3 bases and 2 bases respectively, with 5 bases between them. This CDR3 comprises 12 residues. The CDR3 DNA is TGTGCCAGCAGTTTCCCAACCTACGAGCAGTACTTC. Protein product: CASSFPTYEQYF.

The CDR3 DNA sequence: TGTGCCAGCAGCTTAGTGGTCTGGGAAGAGACCCAGTACTTC. Protein product: CASSLVVWEETQYF. The chain recombines TRBV7-2 with TRBJ2-5, with D uncertain. The CDR3 contains 14 residues. The germline CDR1 and CDR2 sequences are SGHTA and FQGNSA. V lost 1 base and J 3 bases, leaving 9 bases between the germline ends.

This clone came up once. V and J are TRBV21-1 and TRBJ1-4; TRBD1, the D gene given by the table, was not confirmed from the DNA. TRBV21-1 is a pseudogene locus. The CDR3 contains 16 residues. CDR3 nucleotide sequence: TGTGCCAGCAGCAAAGGTTTCAGGGATGATAATGAAAAACTGTTTTTT. It translates to CASSKGFRDDNEKLFF.

The CDR3 spells CASSQETSGAYEQYF. CDR3 DNA sequence: TGTGCCAGCAGCCAGGAGACTAGCGGTGCCTACGAGCAGTACTTC. This rearrangement joins TRBV4-2 to TRBJ2-7; 9 nucleotides align to TRBD2. V lost 3 bases and J lost 2; bases outside the gene matches: 5. This CDR3 spans 15 amino acids. CDR1 and CDR2 from the germline V gene are LGHNA and YNFKEQ.

This clone was seen just once. This chain links TRBV9 with TRBJ2-1; 11 bases line up with TRBD2. With 3 bases clipped from V and 4 bases from J, the junction kept 6 bases outside the gene matches. Germline assignment: CDR1 SGDLS and CDR2 YYNGEE. This CDR3 spans 16 amino acids. CDR3 loop: CASSGLLAGVYNEQFF. In nucleotides, the CDR3 is TGTGCCAGCAGCGGACTACTAGCGGGGGTTTACAATGAGCAGTTCTTC.

This clone was recorded a few times. V and J are TRBV19 and TRBJ1-1; the D gene is possibly TRBD1 (6 bases). Trimming stripped 2 bases from V and 4 bases from J, with 20 bases between. CDR1 is LNHDA, CDR2 SQIVND, per germline (reference sequence). The CDR3 is 17 amino acids. CDR3 coding DNA: TGTGCCAGTAGTATACGAATTGGGGGCGTTGAAAGCACTGAAGCTTTCTTT. It translates to CASSIRIGGVESTEAFF.

In its sample, this clone was seen a few times. The J gene is TRBJ2-7, the V gene TRBV19, with 7 bases that match TRBD1. This CDR3 region has 15 residues. The trim removed 1 base at V and 1 base at J, leaving 4 bases unmatched. Looked up from germline, CDR1 is LNHDA and CDR2 is SQIVND (reference sequence). The CDR3 coding sequence is TGTGCCAGTAGTATAGGCAGGGGGTTATCCTACGAGCAGTACTTC. Protein sequence: CASSIGRGLSYEQYF.

V usage is TRBV28 and J usage is TRBJ1-5; D ambiguous. The germline V gene encodes CDR1 MDHEN and CDR2 SYDVKM. V was clipped by 6 bases and J by 2 bases, with 11 bases between them. This CDR3 is 14 amino acids long. The CDR3 protein is CASSLGAGNQPQHF. In DNA form, the CDR3 reads TGTGCCAGCAGCCTGGGTGCGGGCAATCAGCCCCAGCATTTT.